These T cell receptor beta chains were read from a single sample in a study of OX40 agonist ivuxolimab in advanced cancers. The table came from immunoSEQ multiplex PCR; TCRdb's copy has only in-frame clones and leaves some out. The sample includes 90,000 or so clones, roughly 92% of them seen just once. Material: CD4+ or CD8+ T cells sorted from blood, obtained in a trial of the OX40 agonist ivuxolimab. The receptors originated from an adult with an advanced solid tumor such as melanoma, head and neck, liver or kidney cancer. Both conserved end residues are part of each CDR3.

v_call: TRBV5-1
cdr3_aa: CASSVGTGGYEQYF

v_call: TRBV28
cdr3_aa: CASSSTGQGDEQYF

v_call: TRBV18
cdr3_aa: CASSQDTDYGYTF

v_call: TRBV11-2
cdr3_aa: CASSPHSLGPQHF

v_call: TRBV19
cdr3_aa: CASSLIKVNGELFF

v_call: TRBV9
cdr3_aa: CASSPDKNEQFF

v_call: TRBV28
cdr3_aa: CAVQQGVRTDTQYF

v_call: TRBV7-6
cdr3_aa: CASSAWANTEAFF

v_call: TRBV7-9
cdr3_aa: CASSAPGRGREQYF

v_call: TRBV30
cdr3_aa: CAWTGLSGNTIYF

v_call: TRBV19
cdr3_aa: CASSFRTGPNQPQHF

v_call: TRBV4-2
cdr3_aa: CASSQGGQGLVNYGYTF

v_call: TRBV6-1
cdr3_aa: CASRREGGNYGYTF

v_call: TRBV2
cdr3_aa: CASSRLGAFQETQYF

v_call: TRBV9
cdr3_aa: CASSVVGVLTDTQYF

v_call: TRBV6-4
cdr3_aa: CASGGYQPQHF

v_call: TRBV7-2
cdr3_aa: CASSLGPSSGANVLTF

v_call: TRBV19
cdr3_aa: CASTPGQPNQPQHF

v_call: TRBV27
cdr3_aa: CASSLHLTHGYTF

v_call: TRBV19
cdr3_aa: CASSTQGARTGELFF

v_call: TRBV19
cdr3_aa: CASRNLGFAQPQHF

v_call: TRBV7-2
cdr3_aa: CASSLTTGRYEQYF

v_call: TRBV5-4
cdr3_aa: CASSLRGANTEAFF

v_call: TRBV28
cdr3_aa: CASGPGHYEQYF

v_call: TRBV7-9
cdr3_aa: CASSLHFF

v_call: TRBV5-5
cdr3_aa: CASRYMTRGADTQYF

v_call: TRBV4-1
cdr3_aa: CASSQDGAGRFLFF

v_call: TRBV5-1
cdr3_aa: CASSLGVGETQYF

v_call: TRBV9
cdr3_aa: CASSPRGPFSGGAYNEQFF

v_call: TRBV7-9
cdr3_aa: CASSLAGTGHGYTF

v_call: TRBV5-1
cdr3_aa: CASSVTFLAGGNTGELFF

v_call: TRBV2
cdr3_aa: CASRGDRIGTSPLHF

v_call: TRBV18
cdr3_aa: CASSPGQNYGYTF